This entry lists 8 T cell receptor beta chains sequenced from one sample in a study of blood T cell repertoires in COVID-19. Libraries were prepared by immunoSEQ multiplex PCR; TCRdb keeps only in-frame clonotypes and omits some of them. The profile shows 96,000 or so clones, roughly 84% of them singletons. The sample consisted of peripheral blood. The receptors were sampled from a woman over 75 with acute or convalescent COVID-19.

J is TRBJ2-7 and V is TRBV19; maybe TRBD2 (5 bases). The CDR3 extends over 13 amino acids. V lost 3 bases and J lost 6, with 12 bases in between. From germline, CDR1 is LNHDA and CDR2 SQIVND (reference sequence). The CDR3 sequence: CASSIPGKSEQYF. In DNA form, the CDR3 reads TGTGCCAGTAGTATTCCGGGGAAGAGCGAGCAGTACTTC.

This chain uses TRBV18 with TRBJ1-4; D gene unclear. Germline V gives CDR1 KGHSH, CDR2 LQKENI. This CDR3 has 16 amino acids. Trimming shortened V by 4 bases and J by 4 bases, and 16 bases separated the two germline ends. CDR3 coding DNA: TGTGCCAGCTCACAATCCCGGGGTGTCGGTAATGAAAAACTGTTTTTT. It is translated as CASSQSRGVGNEKLFF.

The genes are TRBV19 and TRBJ1-2; no clear D. This CDR3 is built from 15 residues. Trimming left V 1 base short and J 8 bases short, with 17 bases between. The germline V gene encodes CDR1 LNHDA and CDR2 SQIVND (reference sequence). The CDR3 region has the DNA TGTGCCAGTAGTATAGCCGGCGGCGAGGGATTAGGCTACACCTTC. Translation gives CASSIAGGEGLGYTF.

In nucleotides, the CDR3 is TGTGCCAGCAGTTACTCGGCAGGGTGGACTGAAGCTTTCTTT. Translation: CASSYSAGWTEAFF. The V call is TRBV6-6, the J call TRBJ1-1; possibly TRBD1 for D (5 bases). CDR3 length equals 14 residues. Trimming took 0 bases from V and 5 from J, leaving 10 bases between them. Germline V gene data show CDR1 as MNHNY and CDR2 as SVGAGI (reference sequence).

This clone was found a few times. The chain is built from TRBV29-1 and TRBJ1-4, with 9 bases fitting TRBD1. The junction had 10 bases not matched to a gene; V was cut back by 6 bases and J by 8 bases. Germline V gene lookup returns CDR1 SQVTM and CDR2 ANQGSEA. The CDR3 is 14 residues long. Here the CDR3 reads CSVAPTGGAEKLFF. The CDR3 coding sequence is TGCAGCGTCGCGCCAACAGGGGGCGCAGAAAAACTGTTTTTT. The full variable domain, rest sourced from reference TRBV29-1 and TRBJ1-4, is SAVISQKPSRDICQRGTSLTIQCQVDSQVTMMFWYRQQPGQSLTLIATANQGSEATYESGFVIDKFPISRPNLTFSTLTVSNMSPEDSSIYLCSVAPTGGAEKLFFGSGTQLSVL.

This clone was seen only a few times. The rearrangement links TRBV27 to TRBJ1-2; D gene uncertain. The CDR3 is 14 amino acids. Germline loops: CDR1 MNHEY, CDR2 SMNVEV (reference sequence). Trimming shortened V by 7 bases and J by 4 bases, and 16 bases separated the two germline ends. CDR3 in DNA: TGTGCCAGCAAAAGGGTTGGAGGCCTCTATGGCTACACCTTC. Translating gives CASKRVGGLYGYTF.

A single count supports this clone. The V call is TRBV2, the J call TRBJ2-7; 7 bases align to TRBD2. V lost 7 bases and J lost 3; bases outside the gene matches: 9. CDR3 size: 14 residues. Germline V lookup: CDR1 SNHLY, CDR2 FYNNEI. The CDR3 loop is CASKPGLHDYEQYF. In nucleotides, the CDR3 is TGTGCCAGCAAGCCGGGACTACATGACTACGAGCAGTACTTC.

This chain connects TRBV5-6 to TRBJ1-1, with D hard to call. Between the trimmed V and J ends, which lost 0 bases and 3 bases, there was a span of 9 bases. Germline values: CDR1 SGHDT, CDR2 YYEEEE. The CDR3 is 14 amino acids. The DNA of the CDR3 is TGTGCCAGCAGCTTGGCAGGTCCGGACACTGAAGCTTTCTTT. Translated, it gives CASSLAGPDTEAFF.